The 19 T cell receptor beta chains given below trace back to one sample, sequenced in a study of blood T cell repertoires in COVID-19. Libraries were prepared by immunoSEQ multiplex PCR; TCRdb keeps only in-frame clonotypes and omits some of them. Of some 71,000 clones listed, more than 65% are singletons. Sequencing used peripheral blood. These receptor sequences come from a woman in her 70s with acute or convalescent COVID-19.

The V gene is TRBV18, the J gene TRBJ1-1; 7 bases fit TRBD1. From germline, CDR1 is KGHSH and CDR2 LQKENI. Losses at the gene ends were 3 bases for V and 2 bases for J; bases not matched to a gene: 6. The CDR3 has 15 residues. CDR3: CASSPAEGANTEAFF. The CDR3 region has the DNA TGTGCCAGCTCACCCGCGGAGGGGGCCAACACTGAAGCTTTCTTT. Complete variable domain (other parts from reference TRBV18 and TRBJ1-1): NAGVMQNPRHLVRRRGQEARLRCSPMKGHSHVYWYRQLPEEGLKFMVYLQKENIIDESGMPKERFSAEFPKEGPSILRIQQVVRGDSAAYFCASSPAEGANTEAFFGQGTRLTVV.

The V call is TRBV9, the J call TRBJ2-7, with 8 bases fitting TRBD1. Looked up from germline, CDR1 is SGDLS and CDR2 is YYNGEE. V shed 3 bases and J 3 bases; nucleotides not matched to a gene: 5. The CDR3 length is 14 residues. CDR3 in amino acids: CASSAGQGLYEQYF. The CDR3 DNA sequence: TGTGCCAGCAGCGCCGGACAGGGCCTCTACGAGCAGTACTTC.

The chain recombines TRBV6-2 or TRBV6-3 with TRBJ1-1, with 7 nucleotides matching TRBD1. Germline loops: CDR1 MNHEY, CDR2 SVGEGT. V trimming: 2 bases; J trimming: 3 bases; junction bases outside the gene matches: 9. The CDR3 contains 16 residues. The DNA for the CDR3 is TGTGCCAGCAGTTACGTTCGAGGGGGCGCGGACACTGAAGCTTTCTTT. Encoded protein: CASSYVRGGADTEAFF.

The chain joins TRBV10-3 to TRBJ2-2; TRBD1 might be the D (5 bases). The germline gives CDR1 ENHRY, CDR2 SYGVKD. The CDR3 has 13 amino acids. The V and J ends lost 5 bases and 1 base respectively, with 5 bases between them. CDR3 in amino acids: CAISTGNTGELFF. CDR3 bases: TGTGCCATCAGTACAGGGAACACCGGGGAGCTGTTTTTT.

The chain is built from TRBV7-2 and TRBJ1-2; TRBD1 is a possible D gene (6 bases). The CDR3 covers 17 residues. Per germline, CDR1 SGHTA and CDR2 FQGNSA. Trimming cost V 5 bases and J 8 bases, with 27 bases left between them. The CDR3 coding sequence is TGTGCCAGCAGCCCAACCGATCCTCGACAGGACCGGAGGGGCTACACCTTC. Residues: CASSPTDPRQDRRGYTF.

For this clone: The same CDR3 arises from other DNA sequences in this sample as well. The V gene is TRBV5-1, the J gene TRBJ1-1; the match to TRBD1 covers 7 bases. The CDR3 sequence is 15 residues long. V was pared by 5 bases and J by 0 bases, with 7 bases of the junction left unmatched. Germline V gives CDR1 SGHRS, CDR2 YFSETQ. The CDR3 sequence is CASSPGTAMNTEAFF. The CDR3 bases are TGCGCCAGCAGTCCTGGGACAGCTATGAACACTGAAGCTTTCTTT.

This chain uses TRBV5-4 with TRBJ2-1, with unresolved D. The V end lost 4 bases, the J end lost 6 bases, and 11 bases lay between the germline ends. This CDR3 spans 13 amino acids. Germline loops: CDR1 SGHNT, CDR2 YYREEE (reference sequence). The CDR3 DNA reads TGTGCCAGCAGCGTCCCGGGTGCCAATGAGCAGTTCTTC. Residues: CASSVPGANEQFF.

CDR3 sequence: CASSWHGQGRTYEQYF. The CDR3, as DNA: TGTGCCAGCAGTTGGCATGGACAGGGAAGGACCTACGAGCAGTACTTC. This rearrangement joins TRBV6-2 or TRBV6-3 to TRBJ2-7; 8 nucleotides line up with TRBD1. This CDR3 is built from 16 residues. Germline V gene sequence: CDR1 MNHEY, CDR2 SVGEGT. Losses at the gene ends were 4 bases for V and 2 bases for J; bases not matched to a gene: 10.

This clone was seen a handful of times. J is TRBJ1-2 and V is TRBV7-2, with unresolved D. The CDR3 runs 15 residues. Trimming took off 1 base at V and 4 bases at J, with 13 bases between the two ends. The germline gives CDR1 SGHTA, CDR2 FQGNSA. The CDR3 bases are TGTGCCAGCAGCTTAGGGCCAGGTTCTCTCTATGGCTACACCTTC. Translating gives CASSLGPGSLYGYTF.

The chain employs TRBV18 and TRBJ1-6, with a weak D call TRBD1 (6 bases). Germline-derived CDR1 and CDR2 are KGHSH and LQKENI. The CDR3 runs 14 residues. V shed 3 bases and J shed 11 bases, with 14 bases lying between them. The CDR3 sequence is CASSPGRGVAPLHF. The CDR3 DNA reads TGTGCCAGCTCACCGGGCAGGGGAGTTGCACCCCTCCACTTT.

The chain couples TRBV3-1 (or the pseudogene TRBV3-2) to TRBJ1-2; D uncertain. Per germline, CDR1 LGHDT and CDR2 YNNKEL (reference sequence). This CDR3 is 13 amino acids long. Deletions cut 4 bases from V and 7 bases from J, with 13 bases between. The CDR3 region is CASSPFMFGGYTF. The CDR3, as DNA: TGTGCCAGCAGCCCCTTTATGTTCGGTGGCTACACCTTC.

This clone was seen once. This chain joins TRBV21-1 and TRBJ1-2. TRBV21-1 is an annotated pseudogene. The CDR3 loop spans 13 amino acids. CDR3 sequence: CASSFRDDDGYTF. The CDR3 DNA sequence: TGTGCCAGCAGCTTCCGAGATGATGATGGCTACACCTTC.

This rearrangement joins TRBV19 to TRBJ2-3; possibly TRBD2 for D (5 bases). The CDR3 extends over 15 amino acids. Per the germline V gene, CDR1 is LNHDA and CDR2 is SQIVND (reference sequence). V lost 4 bases to trimming and J lost 4 bases, with 15 bases between them. CDR3 sequence: CASSKENGNSDTQYF. CDR3 DNA sequence: TGTGCCAGTAGTAAGGAGAACGGGAACTCAGATACGCAGTATTTT.

This chain links TRBV19 with TRBJ1-5, with TRBD1 matching over 7 bases. V was pared by 8 bases and J by 5 bases, with 9 bases of the junction left unmatched. CDR1 and CDR2 (germline): LNHDA, SQIVND (reference sequence). The CDR3 loop spans 14 amino acids. This CDR3 reads CASQIQGSDQPQHF. CDR3 coding DNA: TGTGCCAGTCAAATACAGGGGAGCGATCAGCCCCAGCATTTT.

This rearrangement joins TRBV19 to TRBJ2-2, with D hard to call. Germline V CDR1 and CDR2: LNHDA, SQIVND (reference sequence). The length of the CDR3 is 14 residues. Deletions cut 3 bases from V and 6 bases from J, with 11 bases between. The CDR3 nucleotides read TGTGCCAGTAGTATTGCTACCCGCGCCGGGGAGCTGTTTTTT. Amino acid sequence: CASSIATRAGELFF.

The CDR3: CASSFFAPGTGLNEQFF. CDR3 nucleotides: TGTGCCAGCAGTTTTTTTGCTCCGGGGACAGGGCTCAATGAGCAGTTCTTC. The rearrangement uses TRBV28 and TRBJ2-1; 9 nucleotides line up with TRBD1. The CDR3 is 17 residues long. CDR1 is MDHEN and CDR2 is SYDVKM in the germline V gene. V shed 3 bases and J 6 bases; nucleotides not matched to a gene: 12.

The chain is built from TRBV11-2 and TRBJ2-3; no clear D gene. Germline CDR1 is SGHAT and CDR2 is FQNNGV. The CDR3 loop spans 13 amino acids. Trimming removed 2 bases at V and 3 bases at J, with 6 bases between. The CDR3: CASSLSWTDTQYF. The CDR3 DNA sequence: TGTGCCAGCAGCTTAAGCTGGACAGATACGCAGTATTTT.

The genes are TRBV9 and TRBJ1-3; D gene uncertain. This CDR3 has 17 residues. The V end lost 2 bases, the J end lost 1 base, and 16 bases lay between the germline ends. Germline V gives CDR1 SGDLS, CDR2 YYNGEE. This CDR3 is CASSVQPVGSSGNTIYF. The CDR3 bases are TGTGCCAGCAGCGTCCAACCAGTGGGCAGTTCTGGAAACACCATATATTTT.

This rearrangement joins TRBV12-3 or TRBV12-4 to TRBJ1-5; no clear D gene. This CDR3 has 13 residues. V dropped 0 bases and J dropped 4 bases, with 4 bases sitting between them. In DNA, the CDR3 is TGTGCCAGCAGTTTAGCGTCAAATCAGCCCCAGCATTTT. It yields the protein CASSLASNQPQHF.